These T cell receptor beta chains were read from a single sample in a study of CD4 and CD8 cells across lung adenocarcinoma regions. TCRdb processed the PCR reads anew with MiXCR; each CDR3 protein has one entry. The sample holds tens of thousands of distinct CDR3 sequences; around half are singletons and the top ten take about 44%. The source material was CD8+ T cells from the center of a lung tumor. The origin of the receptors is a male donor with lung adenocarcinoma. The CD4 and CD8 labels of this study may be unreliable. Both conserved end residues are part of each CDR3. The order of the fields is J gene, clone size, V gene, D gene, CDR3 protein, CDR3 DNA. A D gene is named only where the DNA matches it firmly. Clone size, where shown, is once, few, many, or a class for clones that have expanded.

>TRBJ2-2|many|TRBV27|NA
CASKGEGVYTGELFF
TGTGCCAGCAAGGGGGAGGGTGTATATACCGGGGAGCTGTTTTTT
>TRBJ2-4|few|TRBV6-1|TRBD1
CASSEAGTGAGDIQYF
TGTGCCAGCAGTGAAGCCGGGACAGGGGCCGGGGACATTCAGTACTTC
>TRBJ2-7|once|TRBV4-1|TRBD2
CASSPGLAGSSSYEQYF
TGCGCCAGCAGTCCCGGACTAGCGGGATCGAGCTCCTACGAGCAGTACTTC
>TRBJ2-1|many|TRBV3-1|NA
CASSQDLRSEQFF
TGTGCCAGCAGCCAAGACCTCAGGAGTGAGCAGTTCTTC
>TRBJ2-4|NA|TRBV10-2|NA
CASSDVKNIQYF
TGCGCCAGCAGTGATGTCAAAAACATTCAGTACTTC
>TRBJ2-4|NA|TRBV27|NA
CASSCVSGLAAKNTQYF
TGTGCCAGCAGCTGCGTCTCGGGGCTGGCGGCCAAAAACACTCAGTACTTC
>TRBJ1-4|NA|TRBV30|NA
CAWRRKGEKLFF
TGTGCCTGGCGCAGGAAGGGAGAAAAACTGTTTTTT
>TRBJ2-2|many|TRBV27|NA
CASRSRVVGTGELFF
TGTGCCAGCAGATCCCGAGTTGTCGGGACCGGGGAGCTGTTTTTT
>TRBJ2-3|NA|TRBV11-3|NA
CGRGLGRGDPDTQYF
TGTGGCAGGGGGTTGGGGCGGGGCGACCCAGATACGCAGTATTTC
>TRBJ1-1|many|TRBV6-1|NA
CASSEARLTSNTEAFF
TGTGCCAGCAGTGAAGCGCGACTGACATCCAACACTGAAGCTTTCTTT
>TRBJ2-1|many|TRBV24-1|NA
CATGHGANNEQFF
TGTGCCACCGGGCATGGGGCTAACAATGAGCAGTTCTTC
>TRBJ2-1|NA|TRBV6-1|NA
CASMETWAGGTDTQYF
NA
>TRBJ2-5|NA|TRBV20-1|TRBD2
CSAPGTKETQYF
TGCAGTGCTCCCGGGACTAAAGAGACCCAGTACTTC
>TRBJ2-1|medium-sized|TRBV6-1|NA
CASSPRETVIYNEQFF
TGTGCCAGCAGTCCACGTGAGACAGTCATCTACAATGAGCAGTTCTTC
>TRBJ1-2|NA|TRBV28|NA
CASTRGRISAYGYTF
TGTGCCAGCACAAGAGGGAGGATTTCTGCCTATGGCTACACCTTC
>TRBJ2-1|few|TRBV6-1|NA
CASSEGETSPFF
TGTGCCAGCAGTGAAGGGGAGACATCCCCGTTCTTC
>TRBJ2-1|NA|TRBV11-3|NA
CASSLAGNEQFF
TGTGCCAGCAGCTTAGCCGGTAATGAGCAGTTCTTC
>TRBJ2-3|many|TRBV28|NA
CASSFLGTRGADTQYF
TGTGCCAGCAGTTTTTTGGGGACCCGGGGCGCGGATACGCAGTATTTT
>TRBJ1-3|NA|TRBV6-2/TRBV6-3|NA
CASTDGAGSGNTIYF
TGTGCCAGCACCGATGGGGCCGGCTCTGGAAACACCATATATTTT
>TRBJ1-1|NA|TRBV6-1|TRBD1
CASTGGAGGTEAFF
TGTGCCAGCACGGGAGGGGCAGGGGGCACTGAAGCTTTCTTT
>TRBJ2-1|NA|TRBV9|TRBD1
CASSVSPGTGNNEQFF
TGTGCCAGCAGCGTAAGCCCGGGGACAGGCAACAATGAGCAGTTCTTC
>TRBJ2-3|NA|TRBV6-1|NA
CASSTGLGGRGTDTQYF
TGTGCCAGCAGTACGGGACTAGGGGGCCGTGGCACAGATACGCAGTATTTT
>TRBJ1-2|many|TRBV6-5|NA
CASSFLKTWNGYTF
TGTGCCAGCAGTTTCCTAAAGACGTGGAATGGCTACACCTTC
>TRBJ2-7|NA|TRBV6-1|NA
CASTGEGGGHQETQYF
TGTGCCAGCACGGGTGAAGGGGGAGGCCACCAAGAGACGCAGTACTTC
>TRBJ2-3|NA|TRBV6-1|NA
CARGLCRTNTQYF
TGTGCCAGGGGTCTGTGCCGCACAAATACGCAGTATTTT
>TRBJ2-3|NA|TRBV27|TRBD2
CASSLSAGVSPDTQYF
TGTGCCAGCAGTTTATCGGCGGGAGTCTCCCCAGATACCCAGTATTTC
>TRBJ2-5|few|TRBV6-1|TRBD1
CASSKGTAKQETQYF
TGTGCCAGCAGTAAAGGGACAGCAAAACAAGAGACCCAGTACTTC
>TRBJ2-7|many|TRBV6-5|NA
CASRLKGAGLGYEQYF
TGTGCCAGCAGGCTAAAGGGGGCGGGGTTAGGCTACGAGCAGTACTTC